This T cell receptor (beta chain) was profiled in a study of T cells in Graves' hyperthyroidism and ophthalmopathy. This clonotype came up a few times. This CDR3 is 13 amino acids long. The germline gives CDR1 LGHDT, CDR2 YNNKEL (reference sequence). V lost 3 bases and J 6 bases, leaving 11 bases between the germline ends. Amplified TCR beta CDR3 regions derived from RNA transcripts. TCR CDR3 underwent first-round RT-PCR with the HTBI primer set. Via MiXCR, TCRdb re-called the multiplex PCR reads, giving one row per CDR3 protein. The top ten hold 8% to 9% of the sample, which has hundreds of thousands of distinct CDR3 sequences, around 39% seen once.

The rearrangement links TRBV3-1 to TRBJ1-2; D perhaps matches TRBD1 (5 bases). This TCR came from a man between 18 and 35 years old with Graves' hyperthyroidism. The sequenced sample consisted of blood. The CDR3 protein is CASSHRALDGYTF. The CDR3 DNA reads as TGTGCCAGCAGCCACAGGGCCTTGGATGGCTACACCTTC.